One and the same sample provided the 2 T cell receptor beta chains below, sequenced in a study of T cells in Graves' hyperthyroidism and ophthalmopathy. Amplified TCR beta CDR3 regions came from RNA transcripts. During a first-round RT-PCR of the TCR CDR3, the HTBI primer set was used. Each CDR3 protein gets one entry after TCRdb re-called the multiplex PCR reads with MiXCR. This table has fewer than 700,000 distinct CDR3 sequences, 15% to 20% appearing once. The sequenced sample consisted of blood. Every receptor here comes from a woman under 30 with Graves' ophthalmopathy.

This clonotype was seen ten or more times. V gene TRBV29-1 combines with J gene TRBJ2-1, with D uncertain. Trimming removed 7 bases from V and 0 bases from J, with 13 bases in between. The germline V gene has CDR1 SQVTM and CDR2 ANQGSEA. The CDR3 contains 14 residues. The DNA for the CDR3 is TGCAGCGCCACCGGGTGGAGCTCCTACAATGAGCAGTTCTTC. This translates into CSATGWSSYNEQFF.

The gene calls are TRBV5-1 and TRBJ1-2; tentatively, D is TRBD1 (6 bases). V lost 4 bases, J lost 3 bases, and 16 bases lay in between. The CDR3 covers 15 residues. CDR1 is SGHRS and CDR2 is YFSETQ in the germline V gene. The CDR3 DNA sequence: TGCGCCAGCAGCAGAACCGGGGGCGGTGACTATGGCTACACCTTC. This translates into CASSRTGGGDYGYTF.